Following are 13 T cell receptor beta chains from one sample sequenced in a study of Graves' ophthalmopathy and Graves' hyperthyroidism. As the template, RNA transcripts were used to amplify TCR beta CDR3 regions. Following a first-round RT-PCR that used HTBI primers, a second-round multiplex PCR was carried out. TCRdb itself ran the multiplex PCR reads through MiXCR, one entry per CDR3 protein. The sample carries about 180,000 distinct CDR3 sequences, under 40% recorded once. The sample comprised peripheral blood. The source is a woman between 40 and 55 years old with Graves' ophthalmopathy.

This clonotype was seen just once. CDR3 in DNA: TGCAGCGTTGAGCGGGGTAGCGGGCCCCAAGAGACCCAGTACTTC. As protein: CSVERGSGPQETQYF. The chain couples TRBV29-1 to TRBJ2-5; 7 bases line up with TRBD2. CDR1 is SQVTM and CDR2 is ANQGSEA in the germline V gene. The CDR3 is made up of 15 amino acids. V trimming: 3 bases; J trimming: 1 base; junction bases outside the gene matches: 8.

This clonotype was recorded many times. The chain recombines TRBV27 with TRBJ1-5; D call uncertain. The germline V and J ends were trimmed by 3 bases and 4 bases, with 10 bases remaining between them. The CDR3 is 14 residues long. Germline-derived CDR1 and CDR2 are MNHEY and SMNVEV (reference sequence). The CDR3 region is CASSFSGTNQPQHF. The CDR3 DNA follows: TGTGCCAGCAGTTTTTCCGGAACAAATCAGCCCCAGCATTTT.

This clonotype has ten or more counts. The chain has TRBV12-3 or TRBV12-4 and TRBJ2-5; possibly TRBD1 for D (6 bases). V was shortened by 6 bases and J by 0 bases, with 11 bases between the two germline ends. The CDR3 loop spans 14 amino acids. This chain's CDR3 is CASRRGTNQETQYF. In DNA form, the CDR3 reads TGTGCCAGCAGACGAGGGACAAACCAAGAGACCCAGTACTTC.

The J gene is TRBJ2-7, the V gene TRBV6-1, with D possibly being TRBD1 or TRBD2 (5 bases each). The CDR3 is 15 amino acids. Germline assignment: CDR1 MNHNS and CDR2 SASEGT. Trimming removed 1 base at V and 4 bases at J, with 14 bases between. Written as DNA, the CDR3 is TGTGCCAGCAGTGAAGGTCCGGGGACCCGTTACGAGCAGTACTTC. Protein: CASSEGPGTRYEQYF.

This clonotype was counted many times. V usage is TRBV5-5 and J usage is TRBJ1-2, with D unresolved. V was shortened by 4 bases and J by 7 bases, with 17 bases between the two germline ends. In germline, CDR1 is SGHKS, CDR2 YYEKEE (reference sequence). This CDR3 is 14 amino acids long. CDR3 DNA: TGTGCCAGCAGCCCACCCTTCGGAGGATCTGGCTACACCTTC. It is translated as CASSPPFGGSGYTF.

This clonotype was counted many times. V gene TRBV28 combines with J gene TRBJ1-2, with D hard to call. Trimming removed 1 base at V and 0 bases at J, with 9 bases between. CDR1 is MDHEN and CDR2 is SYDVKM in the germline V gene. The CDR3 contains 15 residues. The CDR3 region has the DNA TGTGCCAGCAGTTTATTACGTAAAGCTAACTATGGCTACACCTTC. Translated: CASSLLRKANYGYTF.

At least ten counts were recorded for this clonotype. The V gene is TRBV5-1, the J gene TRBJ1-1; TRBD1 is a possible D gene (5 bases). There are 15 residues in the CDR3. CDR1 and CDR2 (germline): SGHRS, YFSETQ. Deletions cut 0 bases from V and 1 base from J, with 10 bases between. As DNA, the CDR3 is TGCGCCAGCAGCTTGGGGGGCTTCTCGAACACTGAAGCTTTCTTT. Protein sequence: CASSLGGFSNTEAFF.

The V and J genes are TRBV6-2 or TRBV6-3 and TRBJ2-7; TRBD1 aligns across 7 bases. Germline trimming cut 2 bases from V and 6 bases from J; bases unmatched to any gene: 10. The CDR3 sequence is 15 residues long. The germline V gene encodes CDR1 MNHEY and CDR2 SVGEGT. The CDR3 nucleotides read TGTGCCAGCAGTTACGGCATCCAGACAGGGTTCGAGCAGTACTTC. Its protein is CASSYGIQTGFEQYF.

In this sample, this clonotype turned up many times. The rearrangement joins TRBV11-1 to TRBJ1-5; D remains unclear. The V gene's germline CDR1 is SGHAT and CDR2 FQDESV (reference sequence). This CDR3 spans 18 amino acids. V lost 3 bases to trimming and J lost 3 bases, with 21 bases between them. For the CDR3, the DNA is TGTGCCAGCAGCTTTTCCGGAGGGAGGGCAGTGTCCAATCAGCCCCAGCATTTT. Translating gives CASSFSGGRAVSNQPQHF. The entire variable domain, with the rest obtained from reference TRBV11-1 and TRBJ1-5, is as follows: EAEVAQSPRYKITEKSQAVAFWCDPISGHATLYWYRQILGQGPELLVQFQDESVVDDSQLPKDRFSAERLKGVDSTLKIQPAELGDSAMYLCASSFSGGRAVSNQPQHFGDGTRLSIL.

This clonotype was found many times. The gene calls are TRBV27 and TRBJ1-6, with D unclear. Germline V gene data show CDR1 as MNHEY and CDR2 as SMNVEV (reference sequence). The CDR3 contains 14 residues. Trimming left V 6 bases short and J 4 bases short, with 10 bases between. In DNA form, the CDR3 reads TGTGCCAGCAGCAACAGAGAATATAATTCACCCCTCCACTTT. Its translation is CASSNREYNSPLHF.

The V and J genes are TRBV6-2 or TRBV6-3 and TRBJ2-7, with D unresolved. Germline V lookup: CDR1 MNHEY, CDR2 SVGEGT. With 8 bases removed from V and 4 bases from J, the gap between germline ends came to 21 bases. The CDR3 extends over 15 amino acids. The CDR3 spells CASSDPGFVGYEQYF. The CDR3 region has the DNA TGTGCCAGCTCAGATCCGGGCTTCGTAGGATACGAGCAGTACTTC.

The V call is TRBV6-2 or TRBV6-3, the J call TRBJ2-7, with 8 positions matching TRBD2. The V gene end was trimmed by 2 bases and the J gene end by 5 bases; junction bases not matched to a gene: 14. CDR3 size: 17 residues. The germline gives CDR1 MNHEY, CDR2 SVGEGT. CDR3: CASSYAPGSGSPHEQYF. As DNA, the CDR3 is TGTGCCAGCAGTTACGCCCCGGGGAGCGGGAGCCCCCACGAGCAGTACTTC.

The table lists this clonotype with many counts. V usage is TRBV9 and J usage is TRBJ1-5; D is perhaps TRBD1 (5 bases). Germline-derived CDR1 and CDR2 are SGDLS and YYNGEE. V was pared by 3 bases and J by 4 bases, with 20 bases between. The CDR3 runs 17 residues. The CDR3 loop reads CASSDGSSQGGNQPQHF. The CDR3 nucleotides are TGTGCCAGCAGCGATGGGAGTTCGCAGGGAGGTAATCAGCCCCAGCATTTT.